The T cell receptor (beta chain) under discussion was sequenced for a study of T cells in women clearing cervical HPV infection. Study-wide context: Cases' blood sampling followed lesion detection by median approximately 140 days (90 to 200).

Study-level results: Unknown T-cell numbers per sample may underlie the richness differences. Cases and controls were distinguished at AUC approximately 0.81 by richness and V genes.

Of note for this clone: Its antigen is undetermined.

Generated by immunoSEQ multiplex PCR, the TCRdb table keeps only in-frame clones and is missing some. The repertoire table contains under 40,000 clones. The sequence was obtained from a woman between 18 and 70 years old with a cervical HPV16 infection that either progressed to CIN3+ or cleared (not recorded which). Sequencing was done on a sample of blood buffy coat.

The sequenced part of the CDR3 DNA is TGTGCCAGCAGCTTACAGGGTTACACAGATACG. It encodes CASSLQGYTDT. In full, the CDR3 reads CASSLQGYTDTQYF. The chain carries TRBV7-3 and TRBJ2-3; a possible D gene is TRBD1 (5 bases). Coverage ceases 3 residues before the CDR3 finishes, and the germline J gene fills in the end. V dropped 2 bases and J dropped 2 bases, with 8 bases sitting between them. In germline, CDR1 is SGHTA, CDR2 FQGTGA. This CDR3 region has 14 residues.